These 15 T cell receptor beta chains originate from one sample sequenced in a study of PD-1 blockade in mismatch repair-deficient tumors. The method was immunoSEQ multiplex PCR; TCRdb's version includes in-frame clones alone and lacks a portion of them. Of roughly 120,000 clones listed, approximately 91% are singletons. The sequencing here drew on peripheral blood, taken just over 70 weeks after starting pembrolizumab. Receptor source: an adult with mismatch repair-deficient cancer.

The genes are TRBV27 and TRBJ1-5; possibly TRBD1 for D (6 bases). Germline values: CDR1 MNHEY, CDR2 SMNVEV (reference sequence). V lost 1 base to trimming and J lost 2 bases, with 9 bases between them. The CDR3 loop spans 15 amino acids. In DNA, the CDR3 is TGTGCCAGCAGTTTATTGCCAGGGGGCAATCAGCCCCAGCATTTT. Translation gives CASSLLPGGNQPQHF.

This clone appeared once. This chain joins TRBV4-1 and TRBJ2-7; TRBD1 matches at 9 bases. V shed 3 bases, J shed 11 bases, and the junction held 8 bases outside the gene matches. This CDR3 contains 13 residues. Germline V gives CDR1 MGHRA, CDR2 YSYEKL. CDR3 DNA: TGCGCCAGCAGCCAGGGGACAGGGAAAATGAAGTACTTC. Its protein is CASSQGTGKMKYF.

The CDR3 sequence is CASSLGAGRYNEQFF. The CDR3, as DNA: TGTGCCAGCAGCTTAGGAGCGGGCCGTTACAATGAGCAGTTCTTC. The chain uses TRBV7-2 and TRBJ2-1; TRBD2 might be the D (6 bases). V lost 1 base to trimming and J lost 4 bases, with 11 bases between them. The CDR3 totals 15 residues. Germline V lookup: CDR1 SGHTA, CDR2 FQGNSA.

The chain is built from TRBV4-1 and TRBJ2-7; D may be TRBD2 (6 bases). CDR1 and CDR2 (germline): MGHRA, YSYEKL. The CDR3 is 15 residues long. V was clipped by 0 bases and J by 1 base, with 10 bases between them. The CDR3 spells CASSQEPGVSYEQYF. Written as DNA, the CDR3 is TGCGCCAGCAGCCAAGAACCGGGAGTGTCCTACGAGCAGTACTTC.

This clone was counted a few times. V and J are TRBV27 and TRBJ2-7; 7 bases align to TRBD1. The CDR3 contains 13 residues. Germline loops: CDR1 MNHEY, CDR2 SMNVEV (reference sequence). J gave up 4 bases and V 6 bases, and 6 bases lay outside the gene matches. The CDR3 region is CASSYRDSYEQYF. CDR3 nucleotides: TGTGCCAGCAGCTATAGGGACAGTTACGAGCAGTACTTC.

For the CDR3, the DNA is TGTGCCAGCAGTTTATACCAGGCTCGAAATCAGCCCCAGCATTTT. Protein product: CASSLYQARNQPQHF. The gene calls are TRBV28 and TRBJ1-5, with D unresolved. V shed 1 base and J shed 4 bases, with 11 bases lying between them. Germline V gene data show CDR1 as MDHEN and CDR2 as SYDVKM. The CDR3 contains 15 residues. The complete variable domain, with remaining parts taken from reference TRBV28 and TRBJ1-5, reads DVKVTQSSRYLVKRTGEKVFLECVQDMDHENMFWYRQDPGLGLRLIYFSYDVKMKEKGDIPEGYSVSREKKERFSLILESASTNQTSMYLCASSLYQARNQPQHFGDGTRLSIL.

V gene TRBV7-9 combines with J gene TRBJ2-3, with a weak D call TRBD1 (6 bases). V was shortened by 4 bases and J by 2 bases, with 16 bases between the two germline ends. Germline V lookup: CDR1 SEHNR, CDR2 FQNEAQ (reference sequence). The CDR3 covers 16 residues. DNA for the CDR3: TGTGCCAGCAGCTCCTTGCCGGACAGTCCCACAGATACGCAGTATTTT. Its protein product is CASSSLPDSPTDTQYF.

The V call is TRBV7-9, the J call TRBJ2-1; 8 nucleotides align to TRBD1. The CDR3 is 14 residues long. V was clipped by 6 bases and J by 10 bases; unmatched bases: 11. Germline loops: CDR1 SEHNR, CDR2 FQNEAQ (reference sequence). CDR3 nucleotide sequence: TGTGCCAGCAGATTTGGACAGGGCCTACGGGAGCAGTTCTTC. Amino acid sequence: CASRFGQGLREQFF.

This clone turned up a few times. The rearrangement uses TRBV30 and TRBJ2-7; TRBD1 matches 7 bases. Germline V gives CDR1 GTSNPN, CDR2 SVGIG (reference sequence). This CDR3 is built from 12 residues. V shed 8 bases, J shed 11 bases, and the junction held 15 bases outside the gene matches. CDR3 protein: CAGADRNEVEYF. The DNA for the CDR3 is TGTGCCGGGGCGGACAGGAACGAGGTTGAGTACTTC.

This chain uses TRBV11-3 with TRBJ2-1; D possibly uses TRBD1 or TRBD2 (5 bases each). Germline V gene lookup returns CDR1 SGHNT and CDR2 YENEEA. The CDR3 totals 13 residues. Trimming stripped 3 bases from V and 6 bases from J, with 9 bases between. The CDR3 here is CASSFGTTNEQFF. In nucleotides, the CDR3 is TGTGCCAGCAGCTTTGGGACCACCAATGAGCAGTTCTTC.

The V and J genes are TRBV28 and TRBJ2-2, with 12 bases aligning to TRBD2. The CDR3 runs 16 residues. Per germline, CDR1 MDHEN and CDR2 SYDVKM. V lost 6 bases, J lost 4 bases, and 6 bases stayed unmatched. As DNA, the CDR3 is TGTGCCAGCAGCCCTGGACTAGCGGGAACCACCGGGGAGCTGTTTTTT. This encodes CASSPGLAGTTGELFF.

Here the CDR3 reads CASSHPGQGVYEQYF. CDR3 nucleotides: TGTGCCAGCAGCCATCCGGGACAGGGCGTTTACGAGCAGTACTTC. V is TRBV13 and J is TRBJ2-7; 9 positions match TRBD1. The CDR3 loop spans 15 amino acids. V lost 5 bases, J lost 4 bases, and 9 bases stayed unmatched. The germline V gene encodes CDR1 PRHDT and CDR2 FYEKMQ (reference sequence).

The sample holds one count of this clone. The chain is built from TRBV4-3 and TRBJ2-1, with no clear D. Trimming removed 2 bases from V and 5 bases from J, with 4 bases in between. This CDR3 has 12 amino acids. Per the germline V gene, CDR1 is LGHNA and CDR2 is YSLEER. CDR3 sequence reads: CASSQYNNEQFF. The CDR3 DNA follows: TGCGCCAGCAGCCAATACAACAATGAGCAGTTCTTC.

The rearrangement links TRBV11-2 to TRBJ2-7; D ambiguous. Germline CDR1 and CDR2: SGHAT and FQNNGV. V was pared by 0 bases and J by 7 bases, with 10 bases between. This CDR3 is 13 amino acids long. The CDR3 loop reads CASSLDALREQYF. In DNA form, the CDR3 reads TGTGCCAGCAGCTTAGACGCACTGAGGGAGCAGTACTTC. Combining the CDR3 with reference TRBV11-2 and TRBJ2-7 gives the whole variable domain EAGVAQSPRYKIIEKRQSVAFWCNPISGHATLYWYQQILGQGPKLLIQFQNNGVVDDSQLPKDRFSAERLKGVDSTLKIQPAKLEDSAVYLCASSLDALREQYFGPGTRLTVT.

The chain couples TRBV19 to TRBJ1-2; 8 nucleotides agree with TRBD1. After removal of 5 bases from V and 4 bases from J, the junction contained 3 bases not matched to a gene. CDR1 is LNHDA, CDR2 SQIVND, per germline (reference sequence). The CDR3 loop spans 13 amino acids. Here the CDR3 reads CASSLQGVYGYTF. The CDR3 DNA sequence: TGTGCCAGTAGTTTACAGGGGGTCTATGGCTACACCTTC.